Listed below are T cell receptor beta chains from one sample, sequenced in a study of blood T cell repertoires in COVID-19. Libraries were prepared by immunoSEQ multiplex PCR; TCRdb keeps only in-frame clonotypes and omits some of them. The data show about 120,000 clones, 80% to 90% seen once. Sequenced sample: peripheral blood. These TCRs come from a man in his 70s with active or convalescent COVID-19. Both conserved end residues are part of each CDR3. The order of the fields is J gene, D gene, clone size, V gene, CDR3 protein, CDR3 DNA. D genes are given only for firm matches. Only some rows state a clone size, as once, few, many or a class for expanded clones.

J gene: TRBJ2-3; D gene: .; clone size: .; V gene: TRBV18; CDR3 protein: CASSHVDAGSGSGETDTQYF; CDR3 DNA: TGTGCCAGCTCACACGTCGACGCAGGTTCGGGTAGCGGTGAGACAGATACGCAGTATTTT
J gene: TRBJ2-1; D gene: TRBD2; clone size: once; V gene: TRBV27; CDR3 protein: CASRLAGENEQFF; CDR3 DNA: TGTGCCAGCAGGCTGGCGGGAGAAAATGAGCAGTTCTTC
J gene: TRBJ2-5; D gene: .; clone size: .; V gene: TRBV7-6; CDR3 protein: CASSLARSGKQETQYF; CDR3 DNA: TGTGCCAGCAGCTTAGCGCGGTCCGGGAAGCAAGAGACCCAGTACTTC
J gene: TRBJ1-1; D gene: TRBD1; clone size: .; V gene: TRBV29-1; CDR3 protein: CSVYSRQGFTEAFF; CDR3 DNA: TGCAGCGTCTACTCTCGACAGGGCTTTACTGAAGCTTTCTTT
J gene: TRBJ2-3; D gene: .; clone size: once; V gene: TRBV27; CDR3 protein: CASSFRAFTGTDTQYF; CDR3 DNA: TGTGCCAGCAGTTTCCGAGCCTTCACTGGCACAGATACGCAGTATTTT
J gene: TRBJ1-3; D gene: .; clone size: .; V gene: TRBV5-1; CDR3 protein: CASSLGQSLSGNTIYF; CDR3 DNA: TGCGCCAGCAGCTTGGGACAGAGCCTCTCTGGAAACACCATATATTTT
J gene: TRBJ2-7; D gene: .; clone size: .; V gene: TRBV10-1; CDR3 protein: CARSAVGGTYEQYF; CDR3 DNA: TGCGCCAGGAGTGCAGTAGGCGGAACCTACGAGCAGTACTTC
J gene: TRBJ2-2; D gene: TRBD2; clone size: .; V gene: TRBV9; CDR3 protein: CASSVMLAGNTGELFF; CDR3 DNA: TGTGCCAGCAGCGTGATGCTAGCGGGAAATACCGGGGAGCTGTTTTTT
J gene: TRBJ2-5; D gene: TRBD1; clone size: .; V gene: TRBV12-5; CDR3 protein: CASGPGGAETQYF; CDR3 DNA: TGTGCTAGTGGTCCAGGGGGCGCCGAGACCCAGTACTTC
J gene: TRBJ1-1; D gene: TRBD1; clone size: .; V gene: TRBV4-1; CDR3 protein: CASRARGLTEAFF; CDR3 DNA: TGCGCCAGCAGGGCCAGGGGGCTAACTGAAGCTTTCTTT
J gene: TRBJ2-1; D gene: .; clone size: .; V gene: TRBV7-2; CDR3 protein: CASSSGDLYGNEQFF; CDR3 DNA: TGTGCCAGCAGCTCAGGGGACCTATACGGAAATGAGCAGTTCTTC
J gene: TRBJ2-7; D gene: .; clone size: .; V gene: TRBV9; CDR3 protein: CASSPSESGRYEQYF; CDR3 DNA: TGTGCCAGCAGCCCCAGCGAAAGCGGAAGATACGAGCAGTACTTC
J gene: TRBJ2-3; D gene: TRBD2; clone size: .; V gene: TRBV19; CDR3 protein: CASSIPGLPGRAQYF; CDR3 DNA: TGTGCCAGTAGTATCCCGGGACTACCGGGTAGAGCGCAGTATTTT
J gene: TRBJ2-3; D gene: TRBD2; clone size: .; V gene: TRBV7-2; CDR3 protein: CASSFWTSGADTQYF; CDR3 DNA: TGTGCCAGCAGCTTTTGGACTAGCGGCGCAGATACGCAGTATTTT
J gene: TRBJ1-2; D gene: .; clone size: .; V gene: TRBV18; CDR3 protein: CASSPGQATYGYTF; CDR3 DNA: TGTGCCAGCTCACCAGGGCAGGCGACCTATGGCTACACCTTC
J gene: TRBJ1-1; D gene: TRBD1; clone size: .; V gene: TRBV5-1; CDR3 protein: CASSFTGQANTEAFF; CDR3 DNA: TGCGCCAGCAGCTTTACGGGACAGGCGAACACTGAAGCTTTCTTT
J gene: TRBJ1-5; D gene: .; clone size: .; V gene: TRBV28; CDR3 protein: CASSPGVSSNQPQHF; CDR3 DNA: TGTGCCAGCAGCCCGGGGGTTTCTAGCAATCAGCCCCAGCATTTT
J gene: TRBJ2-2; D gene: .; clone size: .; V gene: TRBV28; CDR3 protein: CASTLGAENTGELFF; CDR3 DNA: TGTGCCAGCACCCTGGGGGCAGAGAACACCGGGGAGCTGTTTTTT
J gene: TRBJ1-5; D gene: TRBD1; clone size: few; V gene: TRBV6-5; CDR3 protein: CASRLRDRGDQPQHF; CDR3 DNA: TGTGCCAGCAGACTTCGTGACAGGGGTGATCAGCCCCAGCATTTT
J gene: TRBJ1-5; D gene: .; clone size: .; V gene: TRBV5-8; CDR3 protein: CASSRQNQPQHF; CDR3 DNA: TGTGCCAGCAGCCGACAGAATCAGCCCCAGCATTTT
J gene: TRBJ1-1; D gene: .; clone size: .; V gene: TRBV6-5; CDR3 protein: CASRRGFDTEAFF; CDR3 DNA: TGTGCCAGCAGGCGCGGTTTTGACACTGAAGCTTTCTTT
J gene: TRBJ2-7; D gene: TRBD2; clone size: .; V gene: TRBV7-8; CDR3 protein: CASSLMSKGGGTRSEQYF; CDR3 DNA: TGTGCCAGCAGTTTAATGAGTAAGGGTGGGGGGACTAGAAGCGAGCAGTACTTC
J gene: TRBJ1-2; D gene: .; clone size: .; V gene: TRBV28; CDR3 protein: CASSVHLGGVNYGYTF; CDR3 DNA: TGTGCCAGCAGTGTCCACCTCGGAGGGGTTAACTATGGCTACACCTTC
J gene: TRBJ2-5; D gene: .; clone size: once; V gene: TRBV7-9; CDR3 protein: CASSLAGVGETQYF; CDR3 DNA: TGTGCCAGCAGCTTAGCGGGCGTAGGAGAGACCCAGTACTTC
J gene: TRBJ2-4; D gene: TRBD1; clone size: .; V gene: TRBV30; CDR3 protein: CAWSLGQTYGDIQYF; CDR3 DNA: TGTGCCTGGAGTCTGGGACAGACTTACGGGGACATTCAGTACTTC
J gene: TRBJ1-6; D gene: .; clone size: .; V gene: TRBV7-9; CDR3 protein: CASSEGVSPLHF; CDR3 DNA: TGTGCCAGCAGCGAGGGTGTCTCACCCCTCCACTTT
J gene: TRBJ2-1; D gene: .; clone size: .; V gene: TRBV18; CDR3 protein: CASSPLSTSQFF; CDR3 DNA: TGTGCCAGCTCACCACTGAGCACCTCGCAGTTCTTC
J gene: TRBJ1-6; D gene: .; clone size: .; V gene: TRBV28; CDR3 protein: CASSPIGGSYNSPLHF; CDR3 DNA: TGTGCCAGCAGCCCCATCGGAGGATCCTATAATTCACCCCTCCACTTT
J gene: TRBJ2-7; D gene: TRBD2; clone size: .; V gene: TRBV2; CDR3 protein: CASRLAGVGLIEQYF; CDR3 DNA: TGTGCCAGCAGACTAGCGGGAGTGGGTTTAATCGAGCAGTACTTC
J gene: TRBJ2-1; D gene: TRBD2; clone size: .; V gene: TRBV28; CDR3 protein: CASSIGTSGRGRGQFF; CDR3 DNA: TGTGCCAGCAGTATCGGGACTAGCGGGAGGGGCCGGGGGCAGTTCTTC
J gene: TRBJ2-4; D gene: TRBD1; clone size: once; V gene: TRBV5-8; CDR3 protein: CASTIRGLNIQYF; CDR3 DNA: TGTGCCAGCACCATCAGGGGGCTCAACATTCAGTACTTC
J gene: TRBJ2-5; D gene: .; clone size: few; V gene: TRBV28; CDR3 protein: CASSSPKSRATQYF; CDR3 DNA: TGTGCCAGCAGTTCTCCCAAATCGAGGGCGACCCAGTACTTC
J gene: TRBJ2-7; D gene: TRBD2; clone size: .; V gene: TRBV2; CDR3 protein: CASRGTSGTYKYF; CDR3 DNA: TGTGCCAGCAGAGGGACTAGCGGGACCTATAAGTACTTC
J gene: TRBJ1-1; D gene: .; clone size: once; V gene: TRBV28; CDR3 protein: CASSLRGDLNTEAFF; CDR3 DNA: TGTGCCAGCAGTTTAAGGGGCGATCTGAACACTGAAGCTTTCTTT
J gene: TRBJ1-1; D gene: .; clone size: .; V gene: TRBV19; CDR3 protein: CASSIGLQANTEAFF; CDR3 DNA: TGTGCCAGTAGTATAGGTCTACAGGCGAACACTGAAGCTTTCTTT
J gene: TRBJ1-1; D gene: TRBD1; clone size: .; V gene: TRBV29-1; CDR3 protein: CSPPGQGTEAFF; CDR3 DNA: TGCAGCCCCCCGGGACAGGGGACTGAAGCTTTCTTT
J gene: TRBJ2-7; D gene: .; clone size: .; V gene: TRBV3-1/TRBV3-2; CDR3 protein: CASSQTVEQYF; CDR3 DNA: TGTGCCAGCAGCCAAACGGTAGAGCAGTACTTC
J gene: TRBJ2-7; D gene: TRBD2; clone size: .; V gene: TRBV18; CDR3 protein: CASSPGAGAFNEQYF; CDR3 DNA: TGTGCCAGCTCACCTGGAGCGGGAGCCTTCAACGAGCAGTACTTC
J gene: TRBJ2-5; D gene: .; clone size: .; V gene: TRBV11-2; CDR3 protein: CASSSLETQYF; CDR3 DNA: TGTGCCAGCAGCTCCCTGGAGACCCAGTACTTC
J gene: TRBJ1-2; D gene: .; clone size: .; V gene: TRBV7-9; CDR3 protein: CASSTTAYGYTF; CDR3 DNA: TGTGCCAGCAGCACGACAGCCTATGGCTACACCTTC
J gene: TRBJ1-2; D gene: .; clone size: .; V gene: TRBV27; CDR3 protein: CASSLGRETNYGYTF; CDR3 DNA: TGTGCCAGCAGTTTGGGCAGGGAAACTAACTATGGCTACACCTTC
J gene: TRBJ2-5; D gene: .; clone size: few; V gene: TRBV6-6; CDR3 protein: CASSYYTISEETQYF; CDR3 DNA: TGTGCCAGCAGTTACTATACGATTAGCGAAGAGACCCAGTACTTC
J gene: TRBJ1-5; D gene: .; clone size: .; V gene: TRBV7-9; CDR3 protein: CASSEGADQPQHF; CDR3 DNA: TGTGCCAGCAGCGAAGGGGCAGATCAGCCCCAGCATTTT
J gene: TRBJ1-1; D gene: .; clone size: .; V gene: TRBV12-5; CDR3 protein: CASGQKTGLNTEAFF; CDR3 DNA: TGTGCTAGTGGTCAAAAAACAGGGTTGAACACTGAAGCTTTCTTT
J gene: TRBJ1-5; D gene: TRBD1; clone size: .; V gene: TRBV28; CDR3 protein: CASTTGGSGNQPQHF; CDR3 DNA: TGTGCCAGCACCACAGGGGGCAGTGGCAATCAGCCCCAGCATTTT